One and the same sample provided the 29 T cell receptor beta chains below, sequenced in a study of blood T cells in healthy people across ages. PCR was performed a second time for about 6 to 12 cycles using a sample-barcoded 5' primer and a J-beta primer mix. Each CDR3 protein is one row after TCRdb ran MiXCR on the 5' RACE reads. The sample has roughly 2 million distinct CDR3 sequences; less than 50% are singletons. Source material: blood. Every receptor here comes from a woman aged 40 to 50 in good health.

V and J are TRBV9 and TRBJ2-3; D remains ambiguous. The CDR3 has 14 amino acids. Germline-derived CDR1 and CDR2 are SGDLS and YYNGEE. Trimming took off 9 bases at V and 1 base at J, with 15 bases between the two ends. CDR3 sequence reads: CATTKGTGTDTQYF. DNA of the CDR3: TGTGCCACGACAAAAGGAACTGGCACAGATACGCAGTATTTT.

The rearrangement links TRBV28 to TRBJ1-2; TRBD1 agrees at 9 bases. V dropped 10 bases and J dropped 8; count of bases not matched to a gene: 14. The germline V gene encodes CDR1 MDHEN and CDR2 SYDVKM. This CDR3 has 14 residues. DNA of the CDR3: TGTGCCATAAAAACAGGGGGCTCCTCCCGGGGCTACACCTTC. Amino acid sequence: CAIKTGGSSRGYTF.

The chain carries TRBV2 and TRBJ2-7; 7 bases agree with TRBD1. The germline V gene has CDR1 SNHLY and CDR2 FYNNEI. CDR3 length: 13 amino acids. Germline trimming cut 8 bases from V and 3 bases from J; bases unmatched to any gene: 7. This chain's CDR3 is CASGRDSYYEQYF. The CDR3 DNA sequence: TGTGCCAGCGGACGGGACAGTTACTACGAGCAGTACTTC. The entire variable domain, with the rest obtained from reference TRBV2 and TRBJ2-7, is as follows: EPEVTQTPSHQVTQMGQEVILRCVPISNHLYFYWYRQILGQKVEFLVSFYNNEISEKSEIFDDQFSVERPDGSNFTLKIRSTKLEDSAMYFCASGRDSYYEQYFGPGTRLTVT.

This rearrangement joins TRBV7-2 to TRBJ1-6; D call uncertain. There are 20 residues in the CDR3. In germline, CDR1 is SGHTA, CDR2 FQGNSA. V dropped 0 bases and J dropped 0 bases, with 18 bases sitting between them. For the CDR3, the DNA is TGTGCCAGCAGCTTAGCCAAAGTCGGCACACCAAGCTCCTATAATTCACCCCTCCACTTT. Translated, it gives CASSLAKVGTPSSYNSPLHF.

V gene TRBV4-1 combines with J gene TRBJ1-1; 7 positions match TRBD1. Germline V gene data show CDR1 as MGHRA and CDR2 as YSYEKL. The CDR3 covers 15 residues. Losses at the gene ends were 0 bases for V and 6 bases for J; bases not matched to a gene: 7. The CDR3 DNA follows: TGCGCCAGCAGCCAAGAAACCAGGGGGACAGCTGAAGCTTTCTTT. Encoded protein: CASSQETRGTAEAFF.

This chain's CDR3 is CASSFPRLAGSTDTQYF. The CDR3 nucleotides are TGTGCCAGCAGCTTCCCCCGACTAGCGGGGAGCACAGATACGCAGTATTTT. V usage is TRBV5-5 and J usage is TRBJ2-3, with 11 bases that match TRBD2. Germline V gene data show CDR1 as SGHKS and CDR2 as YYEKEE (reference sequence). After removal of 2 bases from V and 0 bases from J, the junction contained 5 bases not matched to a gene. The CDR3 has 17 residues.

The chain is built from TRBV6-6 and TRBJ2-1; 8 bases align to TRBD2. The CDR3 is 17 amino acids. V dropped 7 bases and J dropped 3; count of bases not matched to a gene: 14. Germline V gives CDR1 MNHNY, CDR2 SVGAGI (reference sequence). Written as DNA, the CDR3 is TGTGCCAGCAAGCCCTTCGTCGGGGGGGCTAGCTACAATGAGCAGTTCTTC. The encoded protein is CASKPFVGGASYNEQFF.

The V and J genes are TRBV3-1 and TRBJ2-1; the D gene is possibly TRBD2 (6 bases). Germline loops: CDR1 LGHDT, CDR2 YNNKEL (reference sequence). This CDR3 contains 12 residues. V lost 3 bases to trimming and J lost 8 bases, with 8 bases between them. The DNA of the CDR3 is TGTGCCAGCAGCCACAGGGAGGATGAGCAGTTCTTC. Residues: CASSHREDEQFF.

This clonotype was observed a few times. This chain connects TRBV3-1 to TRBJ2-7; TRBD2 might be the D (6 bases). The CDR3 consists of 17 residues. Trimming removed 4 bases from V and 2 bases from J, with 21 bases in between. Germline CDR1 reads LGHDT; CDR2 reads YNNKEL (reference sequence). The CDR3 is CASSRSTRWGEPYEQYF. DNA for the CDR3: TGTGCCAGCAGCCGATCGACACGCTGGGGGGAGCCCTACGAGCAGTACTTC.

This clonotype occurred once. The chain links TRBV12-3 or TRBV12-4 to TRBJ1-2; perhaps TRBD1 as D (6 bases). The CDR3 is 16 residues long. V was clipped by 0 bases and J by 6 bases, with 17 bases between them. The CDR3 protein is CASSLAFRGAVDGYTF. The CDR3 coding sequence is TGTGCCAGCAGTTTAGCGTTCAGGGGCGCGGTGGATGGCTACACCTTC.

The table lists this clonotype with many counts. The chain employs TRBV6-5 and TRBJ2-5; a weak D match, TRBD1 (6 bases). Germline-derived CDR1 and CDR2 are MNHEY and SVGAGI. The CDR3 spans 14 residues. The V end lost 2 bases, the J end lost 2 bases, and 9 bases lay between the germline ends. CDR3 region: CASSYDRGQETQYF. The CDR3 DNA is TGTGCCAGCAGTTACGATAGGGGGCAAGAGACCCAGTACTTC.

The chain joins TRBV28 to TRBJ2-5; D is ambiguous. Near its end, the DNA agrees better with TRBJ2-7, so the J call may be wrong. The CDR3 length is 13 residues. Germline V gene data show CDR1 as MDHEN and CDR2 as SYDVKM. In DNA, the CDR3 is TGTGCCAGCAGGGGCCCCGGGTTTTACGAGCAGTACTTC. Its protein is CASRGPGFYEQYF.

The chain employs TRBV6-5 and TRBJ2-2; 10 bases match TRBD2. CDR1 and CDR2 from the germline V gene are MNHEY and SVGAGI. V lost 4 bases and J lost 5; bases outside the gene matches: 7. This CDR3 has 16 residues. The CDR3 nucleotides read TGTGCCAGCAGTTGGGGGACTAGCGTGTGGACCGGGGAGCTGTTTTTT. Protein: CASSWGTSVWTGELFF.

In this sample, this clonotype turned up many times. V and J are TRBV7-2 and TRBJ2-5; D unclear. Germline CDR1 SGHTA, CDR2 FQGNSA. Trimming stripped 5 bases from V and 4 bases from J, with 11 bases between. The CDR3 is made up of 13 amino acids. The CDR3 loop reads CASSPGPVETQYF. The CDR3 nucleotides are TGTGCCAGCAGCCCAGGACCTGTAGAGACCCAGTACTTC.

This clonotype appeared a few times. The V and J genes are TRBV5-6 and TRBJ2-5; tentatively, D is TRBD2 (5 bases). Between the trimmed V and J ends, which lost 2 bases and 5 bases, there was a span of 16 bases. CDR1 is SGHDT and CDR2 is YYEEEE in the germline V gene. This CDR3 contains 15 residues. CDR3 amino acids: CASSFREKRRETQYF. CDR3 coding DNA: TGTGCCAGCAGCTTTAGGGAGAAACGTCGGGAGACCCAGTACTTC.

This clonotype was seen a handful of times. The V gene is TRBV5-1, the J gene TRBJ2-5; D ambiguous. From germline, CDR1 is SGHRS and CDR2 YFSETQ. V was pared by 2 bases and J by 0 bases, with 17 bases between. The length of the CDR3 is 17 residues. CDR3 sequence (DNA): TGCGCCAGCAGCTTTCGGCCGGGCGTAAACGACCAAGAGACCCAGTACTTC. Residues: CASSFRPGVNDQETQYF.

This clonotype was observed a few times. The chain couples TRBV27 to TRBJ2-3; D is possibly TRBD2 (6 bases). CDR3 length: 15 residues. Trimming took 5 bases from V and 1 from J, leaving 13 bases between them. The germline CDR1 and CDR2 sequences are MNHEY and SMNVEV (reference sequence). CDR3 amino acids: CASSPTSRRTDTQYF. The CDR3 DNA reads TGTGCCAGCAGTCCAACTAGCAGACGCACAGATACGCAGTATTTT.

J is TRBJ1-4 and V is TRBV7-9; no clear D. Trimming removed 3 bases at V and 5 bases at J, with 13 bases between. The germline V gene has CDR1 SEHNR and CDR2 FQNEAQ (reference sequence). The CDR3 is 15 residues long. CDR3 protein: CASSLPVNLNEKLFF. The CDR3, as DNA: TGTGCCAGCAGCTTGCCTGTGAACCTGAATGAAAAACTGTTTTTT.

The chain has TRBV28 and TRBJ2-3, with a possible D match to TRBD2 (6 bases). The CDR3 is 15 amino acids. The germline gives CDR1 MDHEN, CDR2 SYDVKM. Trimming removed 4 bases from V and 4 bases from J, with 15 bases in between. The CDR3 bases are TGTGCCAGCAGTTCGGGTTGGGGGGAGGCAGATACGCAGTATTTT. Translating gives CASSSGWGEADTQYF.

The chain links TRBV7-2 to TRBJ2-7; 10 positions match TRBD2. The junction had 4 bases not matched to a gene; V was cut back by 4 bases and J by 1 base. This CDR3 is 15 amino acids long. Germline V CDR1 and CDR2: SGHTA, FQGNSA. DNA for the CDR3: TGTGCCAGCAGCTCCCCTAGCGGGGGTTCCTACGAGCAGTACTTC. This encodes CASSSPSGGSYEQYF. The variable domain in full, completed from reference TRBV7-2 and TRBJ2-7, reads GAGVSQSPSNKVTEKGKDVELRCDPISGHTALYWYRQSLGQGLEFLIYFQGNSAPDKSGLPSDRFSAERTGGSVSTLTIQRTQQEDSAVYLCASSSPSGGSYEQYFGPGTRLTVT.

The chain has TRBV12-5 and TRBJ2-3, with TRBD1 identical over 8 bases. Germline V gives CDR1 LGHNT, CDR2 FRNRAP. V lost 6 bases and J lost 4; bases outside the gene matches: 12. This CDR3 contains 16 residues. The CDR3 reads CASGLATGVRADTQYF. For the CDR3, the DNA is TGTGCTAGTGGCCTCGCGACAGGGGTTAGAGCAGATACGCAGTATTTT.

This clonotype was seen more than once but under ten times. V gene TRBV7-2 combines with J gene TRBJ2-5; D unclear. The germline CDR1 and CDR2 sequences are SGHTA and FQGNSA. The length of the CDR3 is 11 residues. Trimming removed 5 bases at V and 7 bases at J, with 8 bases between. CDR3 coding DNA: TGTGCCAGCAGCCGAGTAGGGACCCAGTACTTC. Its protein product is CASSRVGTQYF.

The chain combines TRBV20-1 with TRBJ2-7; tentative D call: TRBD2 (6 bases). Germline CDR1 is DFQATT and CDR2 is SNEGSKA (reference sequence). The CDR3 sequence is 14 residues long. The germline V and J ends were trimmed by 3 bases and 2 bases, with 14 bases remaining between them. The DNA of the CDR3 is TGCAGTGCTAGGGGGGGACTCCATCCCTACGAGCAGTACTTC. Residues: CSARGGLHPYEQYF.

This clonotype has only a few counts. The J gene is TRBJ2-1, the V gene TRBV15; 11 positions agree with TRBD2. From germline, CDR1 is LNHNV and CDR2 YYDKDF (reference sequence). V shed 3 bases, J shed 13 bases, and the junction held 17 bases outside the gene matches. CDR3 length: 17 residues. CDR3 residues: CATSSNPGGLAGGKQFF. CDR3 nucleotide sequence: TGTGCCACCAGCAGCAACCCGGGCGGGCTAGCGGGGGGAAAACAGTTCTTC.

This clonotype showed up just a few times. The J gene is TRBJ2-3, the V gene TRBV20-1; the D is unclear. V lost 4 bases and J 3 bases, leaving 8 bases between the germline ends. The CDR3 extends over 12 amino acids. Germline CDR1 and CDR2: DFQATT and SNEGSKA (reference sequence). CDR3 nucleotide sequence: TGCAGTGCTAAATTGCGGACAGATACGCAGTATTTT. It yields the protein CSAKLRTDTQYF.

This chain connects TRBV2 to TRBJ1-2; 7 positions match TRBD1. This CDR3 region has 15 residues. In germline, CDR1 is SNHLY, CDR2 FYNNEI. V lost 6 bases to trimming and J lost 4 bases; unmatched junction nucleotides: 11. CDR3 nucleotide sequence: TGTGCCAGCAGCGATCGCCGGGACAGTCGCTATGGCTACACCTTC. Its protein is CASSDRRDSRYGYTF.

J is TRBJ1-2 and V is TRBV20-1, with TRBD1 identical over 9 bases. CDR3 size: 13 residues. With V trimmed by 6 bases and J by 8 bases, 10 bases remained unmatched. Germline CDR1 and CDR2: DFQATT and SNEGSKA (reference sequence). This chain's CDR3 is CSARTGEVRGYTF. Here the CDR3 DNA reads TGCAGTGCGCGGACAGGGGAAGTTCGCGGCTACACCTTC.

J is TRBJ2-7 and V is TRBV5-1; 7 bases agree with TRBD1. V was pared by 2 bases and J by 2 bases, with 7 bases of the junction left unmatched. Germline lookup yields CDR1 SGHRS and CDR2 YFSETQ. The CDR3 contains 15 residues. The CDR3 sequence: CASSLRGRVTYEQYF. The CDR3 coding sequence is TGCGCCAGCAGCTTAAGGGGGCGCGTCACCTACGAGCAGTACTTC.

The rearrangement uses TRBV5-1 and TRBJ2-7; the match to TRBD2 covers 10 bases. Trimming removed 2 bases from V and 7 bases from J; junction bases left unmatched: 15. Germline assignment: CDR1 SGHRS and CDR2 YFSETQ. The CDR3 sequence is 17 residues long. CDR3 DNA sequence: TGCGCCAGCAGCTTATTGCTAGCGGGGGCCACCTACAATGAGCAGTACTTC. The encoded protein is CASSLLLAGATYNEQYF.